Presented here are 3 T cell receptor beta chains from one specimen sequenced in a study of T cells in localized non-small cell lung cancer. Repertoires were generated with immunoSEQ multiplex PCR, while TCRdb's copy carries only in-frame clones and drops some. This repertoire shows approximately 72,000 clones, roughly four fifths found once; its top ten account for 13%. Sequences were derived from peripheral blood, sampled before any cancer treatment. These receptors all come from an older female donor with stage I lung adenocarcinoma.

The chain combines TRBV19 with TRBJ2-2; no firm D call. Trimming shortened V by 1 base and J by 4 bases, and 7 bases separated the two germline ends. This CDR3 is 14 amino acids long. The germline gives CDR1 LNHDA, CDR2 SQIVND (reference sequence). CDR3 region: CASSIGGSTGELFF. The CDR3 nucleotides read TGTGCCAGTAGTATAGGAGGCAGCACCGGGGAGCTGTTTTTT.

This clone was observed a handful of times. This chain connects TRBV4-1 to TRBJ1-3; D gene uncertain. The CDR3 sequence is 18 residues long. Trimming took 0 bases from V and 0 from J, leaving 15 bases between them. Germline CDR1 is MGHRA and CDR2 is YSYEKL. CDR3 nucleotide sequence: TGCGCCAGCAGCCAAGAAAGCTTATCAGGACCCTCTGGAAACACCATATATTTT. As protein: CASSQESLSGPSGNTIYF.

The chain couples TRBV12-5 to TRBJ2-1; 7 bases fit TRBD2. With 0 bases clipped from V and 4 bases from J, the junction kept 15 bases outside the gene matches. The CDR3 length is 19 residues. The germline V gene has CDR1 LGHNT and CDR2 FRNRAP. CDR3 nucleotide sequence: TGTGCTAGTGGTTTGGTCCTTGGGCCGGGCGGGAGTGGGTACAATGAGCAGTTCTTC. It codes for CASGLVLGPGGSGYNEQFF.